Described below is a single T cell receptor (beta chain) sequence and its context. Per germline, CDR1 SEHNR and CDR2 FQNEAQ (reference sequence). V was pared by 5 bases and J by 4 bases, with 15 bases between. This CDR3 contains 14 residues. Some clones are missing from TCRdb's copy, which holds only in-frame ones; the method was immunoSEQ multiplex PCR. The sample has fewer than 45,000 clones, 91% seen once; the top ten hold approximately 0.44%. The source of the sample is a study of T cell changes during pregnancy in multiple sclerosis. This specimen consisted of CD4+ T cells from peripheral blood mononuclear cells, obtained in the second trimester of pregnancy. J is TRBJ2-7 and V is TRBV7-9; D gene unclear. The receptor was derived from a female donor in good health, enrolled as a control in a pregnancy study. The CDR3 here is CASSQSLTAYEQYF. The CDR3 DNA reads as TGTGCCAGCAGCCAATCCCTAACCGCGTACGAGCAGTACTTC. The entire variable domain, with the rest obtained from reference TRBV7-9 and TRBJ2-7, is as follows: DTGVSQNPRHKITKRGQNVTFRCDPISEHNRLYWYRQTLGQGPEFLTYFQNEAQLEKSRLLSDRFSAERPKGSFSTLEIQRTEQGDSAMYLCASSQSLTAYEQYFGPGTRLTVT.